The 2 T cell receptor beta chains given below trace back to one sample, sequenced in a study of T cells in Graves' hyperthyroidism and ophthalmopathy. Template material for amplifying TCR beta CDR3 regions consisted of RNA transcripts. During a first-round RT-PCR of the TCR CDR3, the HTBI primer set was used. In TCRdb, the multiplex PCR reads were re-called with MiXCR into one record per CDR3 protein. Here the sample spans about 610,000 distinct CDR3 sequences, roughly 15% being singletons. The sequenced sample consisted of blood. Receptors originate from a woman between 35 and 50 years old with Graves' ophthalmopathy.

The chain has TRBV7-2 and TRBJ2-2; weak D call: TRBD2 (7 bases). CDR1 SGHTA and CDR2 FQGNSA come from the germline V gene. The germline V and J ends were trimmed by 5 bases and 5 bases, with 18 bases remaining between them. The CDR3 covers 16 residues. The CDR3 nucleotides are TGTGCCAGCAGCCCCGCGGGGGCTAGACGTACCGGGGAGCTGTTTTTT. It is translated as CASSPAGARRTGELFF.

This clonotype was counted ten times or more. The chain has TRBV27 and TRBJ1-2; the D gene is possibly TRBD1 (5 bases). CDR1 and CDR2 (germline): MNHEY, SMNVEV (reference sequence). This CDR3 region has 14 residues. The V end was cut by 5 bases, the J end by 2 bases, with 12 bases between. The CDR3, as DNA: TGTGCCAGCAGTGCCTGGGACGGAAACTATGGCTACACCTTC. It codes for CASSAWDGNYGYTF.